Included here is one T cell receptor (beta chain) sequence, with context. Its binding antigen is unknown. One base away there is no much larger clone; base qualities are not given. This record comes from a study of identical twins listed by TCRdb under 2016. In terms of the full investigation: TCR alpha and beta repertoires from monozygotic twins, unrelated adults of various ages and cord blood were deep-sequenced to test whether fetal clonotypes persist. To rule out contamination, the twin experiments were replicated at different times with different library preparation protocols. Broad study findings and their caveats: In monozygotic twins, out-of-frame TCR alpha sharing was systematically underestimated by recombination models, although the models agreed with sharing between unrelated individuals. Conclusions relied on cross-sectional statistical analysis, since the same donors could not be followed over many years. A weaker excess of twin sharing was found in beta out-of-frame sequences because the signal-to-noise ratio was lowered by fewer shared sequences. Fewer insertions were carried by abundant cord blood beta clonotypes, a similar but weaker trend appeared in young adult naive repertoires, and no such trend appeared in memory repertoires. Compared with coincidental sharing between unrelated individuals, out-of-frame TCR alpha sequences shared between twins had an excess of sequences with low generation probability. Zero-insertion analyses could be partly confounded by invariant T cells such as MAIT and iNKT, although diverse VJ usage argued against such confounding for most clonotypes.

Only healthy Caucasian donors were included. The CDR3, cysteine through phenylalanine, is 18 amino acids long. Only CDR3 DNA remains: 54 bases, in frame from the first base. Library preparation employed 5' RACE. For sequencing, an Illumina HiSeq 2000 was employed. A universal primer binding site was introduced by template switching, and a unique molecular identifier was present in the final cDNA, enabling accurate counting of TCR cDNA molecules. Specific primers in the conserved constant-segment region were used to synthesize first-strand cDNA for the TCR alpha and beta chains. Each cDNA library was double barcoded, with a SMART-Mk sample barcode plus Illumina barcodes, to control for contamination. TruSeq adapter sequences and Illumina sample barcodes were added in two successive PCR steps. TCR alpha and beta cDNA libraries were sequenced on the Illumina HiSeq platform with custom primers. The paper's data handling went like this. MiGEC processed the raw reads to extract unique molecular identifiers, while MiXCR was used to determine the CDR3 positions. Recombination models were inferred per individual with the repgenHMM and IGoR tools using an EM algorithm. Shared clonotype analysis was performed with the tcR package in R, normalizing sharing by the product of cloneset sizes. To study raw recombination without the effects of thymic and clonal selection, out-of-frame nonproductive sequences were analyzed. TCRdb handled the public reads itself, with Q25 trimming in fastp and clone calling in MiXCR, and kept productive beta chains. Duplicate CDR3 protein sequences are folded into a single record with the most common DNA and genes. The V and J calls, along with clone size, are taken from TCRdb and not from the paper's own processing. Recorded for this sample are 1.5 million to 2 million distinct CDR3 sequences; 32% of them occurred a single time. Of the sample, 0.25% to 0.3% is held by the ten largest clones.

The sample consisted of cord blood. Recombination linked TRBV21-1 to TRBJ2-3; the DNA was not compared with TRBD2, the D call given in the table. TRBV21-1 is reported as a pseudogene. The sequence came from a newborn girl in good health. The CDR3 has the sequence CASSKGGVAGPNTDTQYF. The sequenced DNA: TGTGCCAGCAGCAAAGGTGGAGTAGCGGGGCCTAACACAGATACGCAGTATTTT.